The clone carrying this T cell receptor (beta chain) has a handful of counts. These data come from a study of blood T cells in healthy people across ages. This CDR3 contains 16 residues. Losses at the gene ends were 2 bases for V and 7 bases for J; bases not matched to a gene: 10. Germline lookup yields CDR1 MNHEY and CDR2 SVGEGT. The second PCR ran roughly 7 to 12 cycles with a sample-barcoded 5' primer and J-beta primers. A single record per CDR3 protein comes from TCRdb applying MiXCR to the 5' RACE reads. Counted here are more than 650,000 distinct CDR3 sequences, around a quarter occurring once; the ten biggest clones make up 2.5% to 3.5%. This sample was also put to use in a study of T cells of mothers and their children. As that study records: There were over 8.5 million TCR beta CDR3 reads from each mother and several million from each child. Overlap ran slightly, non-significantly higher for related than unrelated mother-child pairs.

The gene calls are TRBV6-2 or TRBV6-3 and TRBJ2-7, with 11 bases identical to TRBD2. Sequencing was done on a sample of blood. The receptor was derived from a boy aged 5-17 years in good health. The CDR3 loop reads CASSYIGTSGSLEQYF. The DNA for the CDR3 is TGTGCCAGCAGTTACATCGGGACTAGCGGCTCTCTGGAGCAGTACTTC.